This is a list of T cell receptor beta chains from one sample in a study of T cell repertoires in cytomegalovirus infection. TCRdb re-called the reads with MiXCR, one entry per CDR3 protein. The sample has fewer than 250,000 distinct CDR3 sequences, about 20% seen once. Sequencing was performed on CD8+ T cells from PBMCs. The source of these receptors is a human donor in good health (CMV status not recorded). Some clones in this sample may be carry-over from other donors' samples. CDR3s include the opening cysteine and the closing phenylalanine or tryptophan. A D gene is named only where the DNA matches it firmly. Size is stated for part of the rows, as once, few or many counts, or as a class when the clone is expanded.

d_gene	j_gene	v_gene	abundance	CDR3nt	CDR3aa
TRBD1	TRBJ1-2	TRBV12-3/TRBV12-4	NA	TGTGCCGGCAGGGGGTCTTCCTATGGCTACACCTTC	CAGRGSSYGYTF
NA	TRBJ2-7	TRBV5-8	NA	TGTGCCAGCAGCTTCCTAATGGGATCCTACGAGCAGTACTTC	CASSFLMGSYEQYF
NA	TRBJ1-5	TRBV7-8	many	TGTGCCAGCAGCTTAGAACAGGGAGCAAATCAGCCCCAGCATTTT	CASSLEQGANQPQHF
TRBD1	TRBJ2-7	TRBV28	many	TGTGCCAGCAGTTCCCCGGGACAGTCTTACGAGCAGTACTTC	CASSSPGQSYEQYF
TRBD2	TRBJ2-7	TRBV20-1	NA	TGCAGTGCCAGAACTAGCGGGGGGGCCCACGAGCAGTACTTC	CSARTSGGAHEQYF
NA	TRBJ1-1	TRBV2	NA	TGTGCCAGCAGTCGGACGGGAGACGGAGCTTTCTTT	CASSRTGDGAFF
NA	TRBJ2-6	TRBV9	NA	TGTGCCAGCAGCGAACCCGGCACTGGGGCCAACGTCCTGACTTTC	CASSEPGTGANVLTF
TRBD1	TRBJ1-2	TRBV2	NA	TGTGCCAGCAGTGCGTCGGACAGGACGTATGGCTACACCTTC	CASSASDRTYGYTF
NA	TRBJ2-3	TRBV12-3/TRBV12-4	NA	TGTGCCAGCAACTGGGCTGGCACAGATACGCAGTATTTT	CASNWAGTDTQYF
NA	TRBJ2-7	TRBV7-3	NA	TGTGCCAGCAGCTTGGGGGAAGCCGACGAGCAGTACTTC	CASSLGEADEQYF
TRBD1	TRBJ2-4	TRBV12-3/TRBV12-4	NA	TGTGCCAGCAGTGACGGAGACAGGGGGGTAAGGATTCAGTACTTC	CASSDGDRGVRIQYF
NA	TRBJ1-1	TRBV2	few	TGTGCCAGCAGTGTGTCGGGATTGAACACTGAAGCTTTCTTT	CASSVSGLNTEAFF
NA	TRBJ1-1	TRBV27	few	TGTGCCAGCGGTGCTTGGGGGGGCACTGAAGCTTTCTTT	CASGAWGGTEAFF
NA	TRBJ1-1	TRBV29-1	NA	TGCAGCGTTGAGTACAGGGTTATGTCTGAAGCTTTCTTT	CSVEYRVMSEAFF
NA	TRBJ2-1	TRBV20-1	few	TGCAGTGCTAGGGGCCCCGGGACCTCTTTGGCGGGGCTCAACCGTTACAATGAGCAGTTCTTC	CSARGPGTSLAGLNRYNEQFF
NA	TRBJ1-1	TRBV20-1	many	TGCAGTGCTAGCAGGGGAAACACTGAAGCTTTCTTT	CSASRGNTEAFF
NA	TRBJ2-3	TRBV19	NA	TGTGCCAGTAGCAACCTCCGGTACGGAGATACGCAGTATTTT	CASSNLRYGDTQYF
NA	TRBJ1-3	TRBV5-5	few	TGTGCCAGCAGCTTCGGACCCAGCTCTGGAAACACCATATATTTT	CASSFGPSSGNTIYF
NA	TRBJ2-5	TRBV5-1	NA	TGCGCCAGCAGCTGGCTCGGGGCAGGTGAGACCCAGTACTTC	CASSWLGAGETQYF
NA	TRBJ1-1	TRBV20-1	many	TGCAGTGCTAGAGGGGGGCGGGACACTGAAGCTTTCTTT	CSARGGRDTEAFF
TRBD1	TRBJ2-7	TRBV20-1	NA	TGCAGTGCTCTCGACAGGGACTCCTACGAGCAGTACTTC	CSALDRDSYEQYF
NA	TRBJ2-1	TRBV28	few	TGTGCCAGCAGTTTAACAGCCATGGGGGGTGAGCAGTTCTTC	CASSLTAMGGEQFF
TRBD2	TRBJ2-5	TRBV4-1	many	TGCGCCAGCAGCCAAGAGGGGACTAGCGGTCAGACCCAGTACTTC	CASSQEGTSGQTQYF
NA	TRBJ2-7	TRBV7-9	few	TGTGCCAGCAGCCCCCGACCCCACGAGCAGTACTTC	CASSPRPHEQYF
NA	TRBJ1-2	TRBV10-3	NA	TGTGCCATCAGTGAAGCAGGGATCTATGGCTACACCTTC	CAISEAGIYGYTF
NA	TRBJ1-5	TRBV6-6	NA	TGTGCCAGCAGTTACGACAGCTATAGCAATCAGCCCCAGCATTTT	CASSYDSYSNQPQHF
NA	TRBJ2-1	TRBV11-2	NA	TGTGCCAGCAGCTTTACAGGGTTGGCCTACAATGAGCAGTTCTTC	CASSFTGLAYNEQFF
NA	TRBJ2-1	TRBV7-9	NA	TGTGCCAGCAGCTTTGGAAGTAGCGTATTCAATGAGCAGTTCTTC	CASSFGSSVFNEQFF
NA	TRBJ2-5	TRBV7-9	many	TGTGCCAGCAGCTTAAAGGTCGGCGGTCAAGAGACCCAGTACTTC	CASSLKVGGQETQYF
TRBD1	TRBJ2-7	TRBV7-9	NA	TGTGCCAGCAGGTCCGGGACAGGGAGCGAGCAGTACTTC	CASRSGTGSEQYF
NA	TRBJ2-2	TRBV28	many	TGTGCCAGCACCTTTGAGAGGGCCGGGGACACCGGGGAGCTGTTTTTT	CASTFERAGDTGELFF
NA	TRBJ1-1	TRBV12-3/TRBV12-4	few	TGTGCCAGCAGTTTGAACATTGAAGCTTTCTTT	CASSLNIEAFF
NA	TRBJ2-7	TRBV12-3/TRBV12-4	few	TGTGCCAGCAGCCGAGTACCCTACGAGCAGTACTTC	CASSRVPYEQYF
TRBD1	TRBJ1-1	TRBV6-5	NA	TGTGCCAGCAGAGATTACAGGGGGCGAAACACTGAAGCTTTCTTT	CASRDYRGRNTEAFF
NA	TRBJ2-5	TRBV29-1	NA	TGCAGCGTTGACTACTCCTGGGGTCCAGAGACCCAGTACTTC	CSVDYSWGPETQYF
NA	TRBJ1-2	TRBV7-6	NA	TGTGCCAGCAGCGACCCCCGTGGCTACAACTTC	CASSDPRGYNF
TRBD2	TRBJ2-1	TRBV29-1	many	TGCAGCGTTGAAGGGGGACTAGCGGGGGCCCGCTCCTACAATGAGCAGTTCTTC	CSVEGGLAGARSYNEQFF
NA	TRBJ1-1	TRBV7-2	few	TGTGCCAGCTCATGGGCGGGGTGGGTGTTCCCAGAAGCTTTCTTT	CASSWAGWVFPEAFF
NA	TRBJ1-2	TRBV5-6	many	TGTGCCAGCAGCTTGGGGGACGGCGCCTATGGCTACACCTTC	CASSLGDGAYGYTF
TRBD1	TRBJ2-7	TRBV7-9	NA	TGTGCCAGCAGCTCCCGAGACAGGGATCCCTACGAGCAGTACTTC	CASSSRDRDPYEQYF
NA	TRBJ2-3	TRBV9	few	TGTGCCAGCAGACAGGGCGTGCAGTATTTT	CASRQGVQYF
NA	TRBJ2-7	TRBV7-2	NA	TGTGCCAGCAGCGGGGACATCGCCTACGAGCAGTACTTC	CASSGDIAYEQYF
NA	TRBJ2-7	TRBV10-3	many	TGTGCCATCAGTGAGTCGTCCAACTCCCTGACCGAGCAGTACTTC	CAISESSNSLTEQYF
NA	TRBJ1-2	TRBV7-9	NA	TGTGCCAGCAGCCTGTTCGACACTAACTATGGCTACACCTTC	CASSLFDTNYGYTF